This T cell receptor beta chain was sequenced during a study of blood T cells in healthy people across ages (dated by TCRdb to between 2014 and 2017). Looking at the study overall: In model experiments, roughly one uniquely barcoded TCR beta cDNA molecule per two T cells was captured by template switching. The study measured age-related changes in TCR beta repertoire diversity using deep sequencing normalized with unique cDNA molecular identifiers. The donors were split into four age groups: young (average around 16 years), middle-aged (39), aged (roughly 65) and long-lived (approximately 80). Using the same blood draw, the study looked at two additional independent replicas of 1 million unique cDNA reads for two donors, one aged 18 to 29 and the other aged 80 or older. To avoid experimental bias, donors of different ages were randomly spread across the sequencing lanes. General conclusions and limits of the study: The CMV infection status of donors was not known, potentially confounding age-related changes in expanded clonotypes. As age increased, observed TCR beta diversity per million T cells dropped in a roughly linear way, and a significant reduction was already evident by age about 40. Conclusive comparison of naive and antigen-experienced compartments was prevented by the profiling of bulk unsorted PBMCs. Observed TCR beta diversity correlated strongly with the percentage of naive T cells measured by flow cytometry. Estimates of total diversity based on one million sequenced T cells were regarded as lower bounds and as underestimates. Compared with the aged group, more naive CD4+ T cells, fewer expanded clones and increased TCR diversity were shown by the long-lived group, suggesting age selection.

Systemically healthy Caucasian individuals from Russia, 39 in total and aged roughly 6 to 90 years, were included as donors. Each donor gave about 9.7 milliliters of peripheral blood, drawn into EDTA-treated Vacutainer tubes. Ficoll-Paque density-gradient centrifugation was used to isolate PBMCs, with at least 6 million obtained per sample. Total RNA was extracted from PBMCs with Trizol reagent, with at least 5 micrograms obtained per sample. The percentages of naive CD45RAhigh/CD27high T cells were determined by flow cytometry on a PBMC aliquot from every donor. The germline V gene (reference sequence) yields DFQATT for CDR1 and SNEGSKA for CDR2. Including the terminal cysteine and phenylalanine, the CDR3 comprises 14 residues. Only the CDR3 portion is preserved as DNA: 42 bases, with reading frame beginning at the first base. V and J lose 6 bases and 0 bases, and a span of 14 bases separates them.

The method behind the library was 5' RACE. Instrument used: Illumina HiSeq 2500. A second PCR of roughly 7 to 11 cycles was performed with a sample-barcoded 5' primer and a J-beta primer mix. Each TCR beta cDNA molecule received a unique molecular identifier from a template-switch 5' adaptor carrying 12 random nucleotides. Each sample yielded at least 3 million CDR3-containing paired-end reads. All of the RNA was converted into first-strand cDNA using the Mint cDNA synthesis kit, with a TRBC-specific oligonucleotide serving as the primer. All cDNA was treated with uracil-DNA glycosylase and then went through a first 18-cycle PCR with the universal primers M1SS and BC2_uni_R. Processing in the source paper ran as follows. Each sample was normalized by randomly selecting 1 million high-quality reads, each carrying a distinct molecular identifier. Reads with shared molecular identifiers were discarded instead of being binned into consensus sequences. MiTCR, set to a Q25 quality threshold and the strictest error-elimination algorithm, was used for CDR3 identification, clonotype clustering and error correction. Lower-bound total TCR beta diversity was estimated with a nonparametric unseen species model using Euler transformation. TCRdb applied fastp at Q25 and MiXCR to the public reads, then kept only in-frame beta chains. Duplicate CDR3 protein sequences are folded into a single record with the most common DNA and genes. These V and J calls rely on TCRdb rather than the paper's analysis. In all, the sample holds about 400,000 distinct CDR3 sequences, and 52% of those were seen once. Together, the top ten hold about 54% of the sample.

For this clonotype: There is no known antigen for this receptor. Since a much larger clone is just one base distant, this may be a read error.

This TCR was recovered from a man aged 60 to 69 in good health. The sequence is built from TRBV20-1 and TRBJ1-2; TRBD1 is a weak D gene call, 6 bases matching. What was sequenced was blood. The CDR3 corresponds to CSAATGGPNYGYTF. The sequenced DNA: TGCAGTGCGGCGACAGGTGGTCCTAACTATGGCTACACCTTC.